This T cell receptor (beta chain) stems from a study of blood T cell repertoires in COVID-19. Overall study: The samples span acute and convalescent COVID-19 from the United States, Italy and Spain. PBMCs, B-cell-depleted T cells, or T cells were the source of the cDNA or gDNA that made up the material.

In the original analysis: Nucleated cell counts were estimated from reference gene primer amplification. The method was immunoSEQ multiplex PCR; TCRdb's version includes in-frame clones alone and lacks a portion of them. The V and J calls and the clone size are those of that table, but D and trimming were determined from the DNA. The repertoire has over 60,000 clones, around 83% of them found once; the top ten carry approximately 35%. The CDR3 consists of 14 residues. Trimming left V 6 bases short and J 3 bases short, with 12 bases between. Germline V gene sequence: CDR1 LNHDA, CDR2 SQIVND (reference sequence).

Sequenced: peripheral blood. The sequence came from an elderly woman with active or convalescent COVID-19. The V call is TRBV19, the J call TRBJ1-5; D remains ambiguous. Here the CDR3 reads CASRTDTINQPQHF. In DNA, the CDR3 is TGTGCCAGTAGGACGGATACTATCAATCAGCCCCAGCATTTT.